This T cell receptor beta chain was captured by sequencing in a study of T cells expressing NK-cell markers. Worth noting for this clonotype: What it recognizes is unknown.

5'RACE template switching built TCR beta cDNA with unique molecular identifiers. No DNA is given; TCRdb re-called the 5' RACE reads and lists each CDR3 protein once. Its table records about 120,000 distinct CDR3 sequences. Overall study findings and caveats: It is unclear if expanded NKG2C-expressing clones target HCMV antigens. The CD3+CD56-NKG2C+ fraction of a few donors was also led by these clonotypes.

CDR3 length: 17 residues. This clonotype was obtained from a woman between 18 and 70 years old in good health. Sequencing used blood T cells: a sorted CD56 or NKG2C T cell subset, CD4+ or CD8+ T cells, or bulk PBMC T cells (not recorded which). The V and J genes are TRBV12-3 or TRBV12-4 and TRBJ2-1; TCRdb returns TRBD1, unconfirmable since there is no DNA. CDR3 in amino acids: CASSPPATGGILNEQFF.